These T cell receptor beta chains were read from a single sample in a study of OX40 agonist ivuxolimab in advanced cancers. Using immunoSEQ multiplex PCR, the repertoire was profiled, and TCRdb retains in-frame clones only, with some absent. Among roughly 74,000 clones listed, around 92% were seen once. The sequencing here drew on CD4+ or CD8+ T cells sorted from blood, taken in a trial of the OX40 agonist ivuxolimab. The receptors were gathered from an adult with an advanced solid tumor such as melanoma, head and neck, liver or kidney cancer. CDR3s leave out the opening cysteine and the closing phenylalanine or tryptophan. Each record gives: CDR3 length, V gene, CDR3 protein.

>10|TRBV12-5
ASARPGEKLF
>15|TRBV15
ATSRDYWGDSGNTIY
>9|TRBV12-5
ASGLGLEQF
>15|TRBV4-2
ASSQEGGQGRNYGYT
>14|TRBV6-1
ASSDWAGATQETQY
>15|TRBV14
ASSQEAGGLAGDKQY
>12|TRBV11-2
ASSLGAGTYEQY
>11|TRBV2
ASRGLLSYEQY
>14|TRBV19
ASSISPQGAGSPLH
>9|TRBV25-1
ASSGRTEQY
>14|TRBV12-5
ASGLVREISGNTIY
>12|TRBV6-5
ASSWIGGNGELF
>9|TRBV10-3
AIRWGTEAF
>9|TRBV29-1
SAEGLNEQY
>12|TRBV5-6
ASSLVGEASGYT
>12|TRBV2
ASSATGRTYEQY
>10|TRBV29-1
SVGQGVNVLT
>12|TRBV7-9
ASRPTGANYGYT
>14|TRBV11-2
ASSLEAGDLRNTIY
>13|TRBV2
ASSVGTASFYEQY
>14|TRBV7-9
ASSSELGGGNQPQH
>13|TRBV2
ASSERERGGYEQY
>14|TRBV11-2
ASSLGTEYSNQPQH
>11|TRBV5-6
ASSTWTGNTIY
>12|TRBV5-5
ASRNGVGNQPQH
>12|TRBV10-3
AISEQWITGELF
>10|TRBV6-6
ASSYGGTEAF
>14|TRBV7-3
ASSDPGLAGAHEQF
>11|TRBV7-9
ASSLLGQEGYT
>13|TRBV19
ASSIGGGAAYEQY
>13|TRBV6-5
ASSYGFGGTDTQY
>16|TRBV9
ASSVATTVPSDGNTIY
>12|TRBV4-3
ASSPGGQLDEQY
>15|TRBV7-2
ASSLSSGAYPTDTQY
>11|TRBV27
ASSLTHQETQY
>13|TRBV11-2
ASSSDTGAPYGYT
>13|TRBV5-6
ASSFDGGMNTEAF
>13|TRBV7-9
ASSPSTGAQYGYT
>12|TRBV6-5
ASSYSVGNYGYT
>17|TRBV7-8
ASSLVLAGGVDLSDTQY
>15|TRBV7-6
ASSLVAGGRMNTEAF
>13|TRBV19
ASSLFGDLNTEAF
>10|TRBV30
ATPKLNYGYT
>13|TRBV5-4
ASSLRLGGGNTIY
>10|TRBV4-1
ASSQLGDRWT